This entry is about one TCR beta chain. Its specificity is not known. TCRdb's copy holds only in-frame clones and misses some; the assay was immunoSEQ multiplex PCR. In the table there are 86,000 or so clones, 93% of which are singletons. This sample is part of a study of human versus mouse CDR3 diversity and MHC coevolution. Looked up from germline, CDR1 is SGHRS and CDR2 is YFSETQ. The CDR3 runs 15 residues. The germline V and J ends were trimmed by 3 bases and 0 bases, with 9 bases remaining between them. Notes on the study in general: iCHAO1 estimated the human TCR beta repertoire at some 1.6 million clonotypes.

This receptor was identified in a person between 25 and 69 years old in good health. The material sequenced was naive CD4+ T cells from blood. Indicated subset: CD45RO-negative CD62L-positive naive CD4 T cells. This chain connects TRBV5-1 to TRBJ1-4; D is possibly TRBD1 (5 bases). The CDR3 DNA reads as TGCGCCAGCAGCTCTTCAGGGACAACTAATGAAAAACTGTTTTTT. Translated: CASSSSGTTNEKLFF.